These T cell receptor beta chains were read from a single sample in a study of blood T cells in healthy people across ages. One entry per CDR3 protein, called by TCRdb with MiXCR from the 5' RACE reads. The data hold some 1.5 million distinct CDR3 sequences, with about 30% observed a single time. Sample: blood. The receptors stem from a woman under 40 in good health. The CDR3 runs from the conserved cysteine through the conserved F or W. The D gene is left open where the match is weak. Clone size, where shown, is once, few, many, or a class for clones that have expanded.

J gene: TRBJ2-7
D gene: .
clone size: few
V gene: TRBV2
CDR3 protein: CASRAEAEQYF
CDR3 DNA: TGTGCCAGCAGGGCCGAGGCCGAGCAGTACTTC

J gene: TRBJ2-5
D gene: TRBD1
clone size: many
V gene: TRBV20-1
CDR3 protein: CSAAKQGMETQYF
CDR3 DNA: TGCAGTGCCGCGAAACAGGGGATGGAGACCCAGTACTTC

J gene: TRBJ2-5
D gene: TRBD2
clone size: few
V gene: TRBV7-2
CDR3 protein: CASRETSGGAQETQYF
CDR3 DNA: TGTGCCAGCAGAGAAACTAGCGGGGGGGCCCAAGAGACCCAGTACTTC

J gene: TRBJ2-1
D gene: .
clone size: many
V gene: TRBV9
CDR3 protein: CASSVVVVTAPGYEQFF
CDR3 DNA: TGTGCCAGCAGCGTAGTAGTAGTGACGGCTCCCGGGTATGAGCAGTTCTTC

J gene: TRBJ1-1
D gene: .
clone size: .
V gene: TRBV28
CDR3 protein: CASSHRWGRTEAFF
CDR3 DNA: TGTGCCAGCAGTCATAGGTGGGGGCGAACTGAAGCTTTCTTT

J gene: TRBJ2-5
D gene: .
clone size: .
V gene: TRBV7-2
CDR3 protein: CASSLARPSAGSQETQYF
CDR3 DNA: TGTGCCAGCAGCTTAGCGCGTCCCTCTGCGGGGTCACAAGAGACCCAGTACTTC

J gene: TRBJ2-3
D gene: TRBD2
clone size: .
V gene: TRBV10-3
CDR3 protein: CAIRGTSGRSGTDTQYF
CDR3 DNA: TGTGCCATCAGGGGGACTAGCGGGAGATCTGGCACAGATACGCAGTATTTT

J gene: TRBJ2-5
D gene: .
clone size: few
V gene: TRBV9
CDR3 protein: CASSVGRRDQETQYF
CDR3 DNA: TGTGCCAGCAGCGTAGGTCGGCGGGACCAAGAGACCCAGTACTTC

J gene: TRBJ2-1
D gene: .
clone size: few
V gene: TRBV7-3
CDR3 protein: CASSFTSNSYNEQFF
CDR3 DNA: TGTGCCAGCAGCTTCACTTCGAACTCCTACAATGAGCAGTTCTTC

J gene: TRBJ1-2
D gene: .
clone size: .
V gene: TRBV12-3/TRBV12-4
CDR3 protein: CASTPKRTNYDYTF
CDR3 DNA: TGTGCCAGCACCCCCAAGCGGACTAACTATGACTACACCTTC

J gene: TRBJ1-6
D gene: TRBD1
clone size: .
V gene: TRBV4-1
CDR3 protein: CASSQAMGTGFTYNSPLHF
CDR3 DNA: TGCGCCAGCAGCCAAGCTATGGGGACAGGGTTCACCTATAATTCACCCCTCCACTTT

J gene: TRBJ2-7
D gene: TRBD1
clone size: few
V gene: TRBV27
CDR3 protein: CASSLYGDRGFCEQYF
CDR3 DNA: TGTGCCAGCAGTTTATATGGGGACAGGGGGTTCTGCGAGCAGTACTTC

J gene: TRBJ1-2
D gene: TRBD1
clone size: few
V gene: TRBV5-1
CDR3 protein: CASSPTGGPNYGYTF
CDR3 DNA: TGCGCCAGCAGCCCGACAGGGGGCCCAAACTATGGCTACACCTTC

J gene: TRBJ2-5
D gene: TRBD1
clone size: few
V gene: TRBV20-1
CDR3 protein: CSAAGAGTGAGTQYF
CDR3 DNA: TGCAGTGCTGCGGGGGCAGGGACAGGGGCGGGGACCCAGTACTTC

J gene: TRBJ2-3
D gene: .
clone size: few
V gene: TRBV7-2
CDR3 protein: CASTLGASRLTDTQYF
CDR3 DNA: TGTGCCAGCACCCTAGGGGCCTCTCGCCTCACAGATACGCAGTATTTT

J gene: TRBJ2-7
D gene: .
clone size: many
V gene: TRBV29-1
CDR3 protein: CSGSRDTSYEQYF
CDR3 DNA: TGCAGCGGAAGCAGGGACACCTCCTACGAGCAGTACTTC

J gene: TRBJ1-1
D gene: .
clone size: .
V gene: TRBV6-1
CDR3 protein: CASSEGGWTEAFF
CDR3 DNA: TGTGCCAGCAGTGAAGGAGGGTGGACTGAAGCTTTCTTT

J gene: TRBJ2-7
D gene: .
clone size: .
V gene: TRBV13
CDR3 protein: CASSFRDGEQYF
CDR3 DNA: TGTGCCAGCAGCTTCCGGGACGGCGAGCAGTACTTC

J gene: TRBJ1-5
D gene: .
clone size: .
V gene: TRBV7-2
CDR3 protein: CANSYNTGRSGNQSQHF
CDR3 DNA: TGTGCCAACAGCTATAATACAGGGCGTAGTGGCAATCAGTCCCAGCATTTT

J gene: TRBJ2-1
D gene: TRBD2
clone size: many
V gene: TRBV30
CDR3 protein: CAWSVGGLGSYNEQFF
CDR3 DNA: TGTGCCTGGAGTGTAGGCGGACTAGGGTCCTACAATGAGCAGTTCTTC

J gene: TRBJ2-7
D gene: .
clone size: .
V gene: TRBV7-2
CDR3 protein: CASSLGYRDYEQYF
CDR3 DNA: TGTGCCAGCAGCTTAGGTTACAGGGACTACGAGCAGTACTTC

J gene: TRBJ1-2
D gene: .
clone size: few
V gene: TRBV28
CDR3 protein: CASSTTLGGYTF
CDR3 DNA: TGTGCCAGCAGTACGACCCTAGGTGGCTACACCTTC